These T cell receptor beta chains were read from a single sample in a study of blood T cell repertoires in COVID-19. The method was immunoSEQ multiplex PCR; TCRdb's version includes in-frame clones alone and lacks a portion of them. The data contain about 200,000 clones, over 80% of them seen just once; the ten biggest clones take up more than 25%. The sequenced sample was peripheral blood. The source of these receptors is a middle-aged man with acute or convalescent COVID-19. The CDR3 runs from the conserved cysteine through the conserved F or W. Each record gives: J gene, D gene, V gene, clone size, CDR3 DNA, CDR3 protein. D genes are given only for firm matches. Some rows mark clone size as missing; the rest say once, few, many or name a class of expanded clone.

TRBJ2-5	TRBD2	TRBV6-5	NA	TGTGCCAGCACCCGAGCGGGAGGGATCCAAGAGACCCAGTACTTC	CASTRAGGIQETQYF
TRBJ1-1	NA	TRBV30	once	TGTGCCTGGAGTCTCCGGGTATCGAACACTGAAGCTTTCTTT	CAWSLRVSNTEAFF
TRBJ2-1	TRBD1	TRBV18	NA	TGTGCCAGCTCACTTCAAGGGGGACAGGGGAGCAATGAGCAGTTCTTC	CASSLQGGQGSNEQFF
TRBJ2-3	TRBD2	TRBV5-1	NA	TGCGCCAGCAGCTCAGGACTAGCGGGAGGGAACACAGATACGCAGTATTTT	CASSSGLAGGNTDTQYF
TRBJ2-1	TRBD2	TRBV11-3	NA	TGTGCCAGCAGCTTGCTTTCGCTAGCGGGAAGGGATGAGCAGTTCTTC	CASSLLSLAGRDEQFF
TRBJ1-4	TRBD1	TRBV18	NA	TGTGCCAGCTCACCCCGCCAGGAACAGGGGATTGCTAATGAAAAACTGTTTTTT	CASSPRQEQGIANEKLFF
TRBJ1-1	NA	TRBV4-3	NA	TGCGCCAGCAGCCATTGGGACTGGGCCGGGTTTCGAGCTTTCTTT	CASSHWDWAGFRAFF
TRBJ1-4	NA	TRBV2	NA	TGTGCCAGCAGCAAAAATGAAAAACTGTTTTTT	CASSKNEKLFF
TRBJ2-1	TRBD1	TRBV12-3/TRBV12-4	NA	TGTGCCAGCAGTTTGGGACAGTACGATGAGCAGTTCTTC	CASSLGQYDEQFF
TRBJ1-3	TRBD1	TRBV7-9	NA	TGTGCCAGCAGCAGGACAGGGAGGTCTGGAAACACCATATATTTT	CASSRTGRSGNTIYF
TRBJ2-5	NA	TRBV12-3/TRBV12-4	once	TGTGCCAGCAAGATGCAGGAGACCCAGTACTTC	CASKMQETQYF
TRBJ1-5	NA	TRBV7-2	once	TGTGCCAGCAGCCTACGGGGACAGCCCCAGCATTTT	CASSLRGQPQHF
TRBJ2-7	TRBD2	TRBV29-1	NA	TGCAGCGTTGCGAGCGGGAGGTACGAGCAGTACTTC	CSVASGRYEQYF
TRBJ1-6	NA	TRBV5-4	NA	TGTGCCAGCAGCTTGGGGGGAGACAATAATTCACCCCTCCACTTT	CASSLGGDNNSPLHF
TRBJ2-3	TRBD2	TRBV2	NA	TGTGCCAGCAGTGGCCCCGTCCGGGAGGCAGATACGCAGTATTTT	CASSGPVREADTQYF
TRBJ1-2	NA	TRBV7-2	NA	TGTGCCAGCACCCCTGTGGGACATAACTATGGCTACACCTTC	CASTPVGHNYGYTF
TRBJ2-1	NA	TRBV18	NA	TGTGCCAGCTCACCGTCGGGGGGCGCAAGGAATGAGCAGTTCTTC	CASSPSGGARNEQFF